This T cell receptor (beta chain) originates from a study of molecular identifiers for immune sequencing clone quantification. Background on the study: Four portions were sequenced after RNA from about 21,000 or 97,000 naive CD8 cells was split five ways in replicates.

Sorted inputs of roughly 17,000 to 1,100,000 cells, with 10%, 30% or 50% RNA, yielded naive CD8 libraries. TCRdb used MiXCR to reprocess the PCR reads, holding one entry per CDR3 protein. The sample lists some 590,000 distinct CDR3 sequences; roughly 25% were seen once. This clonotype has at least ten counts. From germline, CDR1 is SGHVS and CDR2 FNYEAQ. The CDR3 is 14 residues long. V dropped 5 bases and J dropped 5 bases, with 13 bases sitting between them. This receptor was taken from a human donor in good health. Some libraries in this study had Jurkat cell RNA spiked in. This chain uses TRBV7-6 with TRBJ1-5, with D perhaps TRBD1 (6 bases). Material for sequencing was naive CD8+ T cells from blood, with Jurkat cell RNA spiked in. Subset denoted: FACS-sorted CD8+CD4-CCR7+CD45RA+ naive T cells. CDR3 in amino acids: CASSPGPGDQPQHF. The CDR3 DNA follows: TGTGCCAGCAGCCCCGGGCCAGGGGATCAGCCCCAGCATTTT. The variable domain in full, completed from reference TRBV7-6 and TRBJ1-5, reads GAGVSQSPRYKVTKRGQDVALRCDPISGHVSLYWYRQALGQGPEFLTYFNYEAQQDKSGLPNDRFSAERPEGSISTLTIQRTEQRDSAMYRCASSPGPGDQPQHFGDGTRLSIL.